Listed below are T cell receptor beta chains from one sample, sequenced in a study of cytomegalovirus exposure and HLA in healthy donors. This table comes from immunoSEQ multiplex PCR, and its TCRdb copy is limited to in-frame clones, with some not included. This table has some 120,000 clones, more than 80% appearing once. The source material was PBMCs. These receptors all stem from a male donor in good health and CMV-seronegative. The CDR3 runs from the conserved cysteine through the conserved F or W. Fields, in order: D gene, J gene, clone size, V gene, CDR3 protein, CDR3 DNA. The D gene is left open where the match is weak. Clone size is stated in some rows and not others, as once, few, many or a class when expanded.

d_call: TRBD1
j_call: TRBJ1-1
clone_size: NA
v_call: TRBV13
cdr3_aa: CASSLGTVNTEAFF
cdr3_nt: TGTGCCAGCAGCCTCGGGACAGTTAACACTGAAGCTTTCTTT

d_call: NA
j_call: TRBJ2-5
clone_size: NA
v_call: TRBV30
cdr3_aa: CAWSVRTSETQYF
cdr3_nt: TGTGCCTGGAGTGTCAGGACTTCGGAGACCCAGTACTTC

d_call: NA
j_call: TRBJ2-5
clone_size: NA
v_call: TRBV2
cdr3_aa: CASSESRQRLYF
cdr3_nt: TGTGCCAGCAGTGAATCCCGACAAAGGCTGTACTTC

d_call: NA
j_call: TRBJ1-1
clone_size: NA
v_call: TRBV19
cdr3_aa: CASSIMTGNTEAFF
cdr3_nt: TGTGCCAGTAGTATAATGACAGGGAACACTGAAGCTTTCTTT

d_call: TRBD1
j_call: TRBJ1-1
clone_size: NA
v_call: TRBV7-9
cdr3_aa: CASSLGQHLNTEAFF
cdr3_nt: TGTGCCAGCAGCTTGGGACAGCACTTGAACACTGAAGCTTTCTTT

d_call: TRBD1
j_call: TRBJ1-2
clone_size: NA
v_call: TRBV9
cdr3_aa: CASSVTGQGNGYTF
cdr3_nt: TGTGCCAGCAGCGTAACGGGACAGGGAAATGGCTACACCTTC

d_call: NA
j_call: TRBJ1-1
clone_size: NA
v_call: TRBV7-9
cdr3_aa: CASSLKHRESEAFF
cdr3_nt: TGTGCCAGCAGCTTAAAGCACAGAGAGTCTGAAGCTTTCTTT

d_call: NA
j_call: TRBJ1-1
clone_size: NA
v_call: TRBV19
cdr3_aa: CASSSQGHTEAFF
cdr3_nt: TGTGCCAGTAGTTCACAGGGTCACACTGAAGCTTTCTTT

d_call: TRBD1
j_call: TRBJ1-2
clone_size: NA
v_call: TRBV7-9
cdr3_aa: CASSYGQGAMYGYTF
cdr3_nt: TGTGCCAGCAGCTACGGACAGGGGGCAATGTATGGCTACACCTTC

d_call: TRBD2
j_call: TRBJ2-5
clone_size: NA
v_call: TRBV11-3
cdr3_aa: CASSPAPGGRETQYF
cdr3_nt: TGTGCCAGCAGCCCAGCACCGGGGGGGCGAGAGACCCAGTACTTC

d_call: NA
j_call: TRBJ2-6
clone_size: NA
v_call: TRBV7-2
cdr3_aa: CASSRSGANVLTF
cdr3_nt: TGTGCCAGCAGTCGTTCTGGGGCCAACGTCCTGACTTTC

d_call: NA
j_call: TRBJ1-2
clone_size: few
v_call: TRBV5-3
cdr3_aa: CARSLLWDTRGYTF
cdr3_nt: TGTGCCAGAAGCTTGCTTTGGGACACCCGTGGCTACACCTTC

d_call: NA
j_call: TRBJ1-2
clone_size: NA
v_call: TRBV6-1
cdr3_aa: CASRVNRVGGYIF
cdr3_nt: TGTGCCAGCAGGGTTAACAGGGTTGGGGGCTACATCTTC

d_call: NA
j_call: TRBJ1-4
clone_size: NA
v_call: TRBV9
cdr3_aa: CASSVGWSTNEKLFF
cdr3_nt: TGTGCCAGCAGCGTTGGCTGGTCAACTAATGAAAAACTGTTTTTT

d_call: TRBD2
j_call: TRBJ2-6
clone_size: once
v_call: TRBV27
cdr3_aa: CASSPNRGVGANVLTF
cdr3_nt: TGTGCCAGCAGTCCGAATCGGGGGGTGGGGGCCAACGTCCTGACTTTC

d_call: NA
j_call: TRBJ1-5
clone_size: few
v_call: TRBV4-1
cdr3_aa: CASSQTDGERGQPQHF
cdr3_nt: TGCGCCAGCAGCCAAACTGACGGAGAAAGGGGTCAGCCCCAGCATTTT

d_call: TRBD1
j_call: TRBJ1-1
clone_size: NA
v_call: TRBV6-1
cdr3_aa: CASSAGTGLGDTEAFF
cdr3_nt: TGTGCCAGCAGTGCCGGGACAGGGCTGGGGGACACTGAAGCTTTCTTT

d_call: NA
j_call: TRBJ2-7
clone_size: NA
v_call: TRBV19
cdr3_aa: CASVDSDYEQYF
cdr3_nt: TGTGCCAGTGTGGACAGTGATTACGAGCAGTACTTC

d_call: TRBD1
j_call: TRBJ1-3
clone_size: NA
v_call: TRBV7-9
cdr3_aa: CASSSRTGPGNTIYF
cdr3_nt: TGTGCCAGCAGCTCGCGGACAGGGCCTGGAAACACCATATATTTT

d_call: NA
j_call: TRBJ2-1
clone_size: once
v_call: TRBV4-1
cdr3_aa: CASSHPPVDEQFF
cdr3_nt: TGCGCCAGCAGCCATCCACCGGTGGATGAGCAGTTCTTC

d_call: TRBD1
j_call: TRBJ1-2
clone_size: once
v_call: TRBV18
cdr3_aa: CASSPETGSNYGYTF
cdr3_nt: TGTGCCAGCTCACCTGAGACAGGGAGCAACTATGGCTACACCTTC

d_call: NA
j_call: TRBJ1-4
clone_size: NA
v_call: TRBV11-1
cdr3_aa: CASSRTRSGGNEKLFF
cdr3_nt: TGTGCCAGCAGCCGTACCCGGTCGGGGGGGAATGAAAAACTGTTTTTT

d_call: NA
j_call: TRBJ2-7
clone_size: NA
v_call: TRBV5-8
cdr3_aa: CASSLGTGFHEQYF
cdr3_nt: TGTGCCAGCAGCTTGGGTACAGGGTTTCACGAGCAGTACTTC

d_call: NA
j_call: TRBJ1-2
clone_size: NA
v_call: TRBV7-9
cdr3_aa: CASSLGQAGLNYGYTF
cdr3_nt: TGTGCCAGCAGTCTCGGACAAGCGGGCCTTAACTATGGCTACACCTTC

d_call: TRBD1
j_call: TRBJ1-6
clone_size: once
v_call: TRBV7-9
cdr3_aa: CASSAGQGFSPLHF
cdr3_nt: TGTGCCAGCAGCGCGGGACAGGGTTTTTCACCCCTCCACTTT

d_call: TRBD1
j_call: TRBJ2-2
clone_size: NA
v_call: TRBV14
cdr3_aa: CASRLDRLTGELFF
cdr3_nt: TGTGCCAGCAGACTGGACAGGCTTACCGGGGAGCTGTTTTTT

d_call: TRBD2
j_call: TRBJ2-3
clone_size: NA
v_call: TRBV27
cdr3_aa: CASSLRPIRLAGGGGDTQYF
cdr3_nt: TGTGCCAGCAGTTTACGGCCCATAAGGCTAGCGGGAGGAGGTGGGGATACGCAGTATTTT

d_call: TRBD2
j_call: TRBJ2-7
clone_size: NA
v_call: TRBV10-3
cdr3_aa: CAISSLAGAYEQYF
cdr3_nt: TGTGCCATCAGTTCCCTAGCGGGGGCCTACGAGCAGTACTTC

d_call: TRBD1
j_call: TRBJ1-2
clone_size: NA
v_call: TRBV7-3
cdr3_aa: CASSLTGGDGYTF
cdr3_nt: TGTGCCAGCAGCTTGACAGGGGGCGATGGCTACACCTTC

d_call: NA
j_call: TRBJ2-1
clone_size: NA
v_call: TRBV5-1
cdr3_aa: CASSLGAWGGAYNEQFF
cdr3_nt: TGCGCCAGCAGCTTGGGGGCATGGGGCGGGGCGTACAATGAGCAGTTCTTC

d_call: NA
j_call: TRBJ1-2
clone_size: NA
v_call: TRBV11-2
cdr3_aa: CASSLYEPYSFHGDYGYTF
cdr3_nt: TGTGCCAGCAGCTTATATGAGCCTTACTCCTTTCACGGAGACTATGGCTACACCTTC